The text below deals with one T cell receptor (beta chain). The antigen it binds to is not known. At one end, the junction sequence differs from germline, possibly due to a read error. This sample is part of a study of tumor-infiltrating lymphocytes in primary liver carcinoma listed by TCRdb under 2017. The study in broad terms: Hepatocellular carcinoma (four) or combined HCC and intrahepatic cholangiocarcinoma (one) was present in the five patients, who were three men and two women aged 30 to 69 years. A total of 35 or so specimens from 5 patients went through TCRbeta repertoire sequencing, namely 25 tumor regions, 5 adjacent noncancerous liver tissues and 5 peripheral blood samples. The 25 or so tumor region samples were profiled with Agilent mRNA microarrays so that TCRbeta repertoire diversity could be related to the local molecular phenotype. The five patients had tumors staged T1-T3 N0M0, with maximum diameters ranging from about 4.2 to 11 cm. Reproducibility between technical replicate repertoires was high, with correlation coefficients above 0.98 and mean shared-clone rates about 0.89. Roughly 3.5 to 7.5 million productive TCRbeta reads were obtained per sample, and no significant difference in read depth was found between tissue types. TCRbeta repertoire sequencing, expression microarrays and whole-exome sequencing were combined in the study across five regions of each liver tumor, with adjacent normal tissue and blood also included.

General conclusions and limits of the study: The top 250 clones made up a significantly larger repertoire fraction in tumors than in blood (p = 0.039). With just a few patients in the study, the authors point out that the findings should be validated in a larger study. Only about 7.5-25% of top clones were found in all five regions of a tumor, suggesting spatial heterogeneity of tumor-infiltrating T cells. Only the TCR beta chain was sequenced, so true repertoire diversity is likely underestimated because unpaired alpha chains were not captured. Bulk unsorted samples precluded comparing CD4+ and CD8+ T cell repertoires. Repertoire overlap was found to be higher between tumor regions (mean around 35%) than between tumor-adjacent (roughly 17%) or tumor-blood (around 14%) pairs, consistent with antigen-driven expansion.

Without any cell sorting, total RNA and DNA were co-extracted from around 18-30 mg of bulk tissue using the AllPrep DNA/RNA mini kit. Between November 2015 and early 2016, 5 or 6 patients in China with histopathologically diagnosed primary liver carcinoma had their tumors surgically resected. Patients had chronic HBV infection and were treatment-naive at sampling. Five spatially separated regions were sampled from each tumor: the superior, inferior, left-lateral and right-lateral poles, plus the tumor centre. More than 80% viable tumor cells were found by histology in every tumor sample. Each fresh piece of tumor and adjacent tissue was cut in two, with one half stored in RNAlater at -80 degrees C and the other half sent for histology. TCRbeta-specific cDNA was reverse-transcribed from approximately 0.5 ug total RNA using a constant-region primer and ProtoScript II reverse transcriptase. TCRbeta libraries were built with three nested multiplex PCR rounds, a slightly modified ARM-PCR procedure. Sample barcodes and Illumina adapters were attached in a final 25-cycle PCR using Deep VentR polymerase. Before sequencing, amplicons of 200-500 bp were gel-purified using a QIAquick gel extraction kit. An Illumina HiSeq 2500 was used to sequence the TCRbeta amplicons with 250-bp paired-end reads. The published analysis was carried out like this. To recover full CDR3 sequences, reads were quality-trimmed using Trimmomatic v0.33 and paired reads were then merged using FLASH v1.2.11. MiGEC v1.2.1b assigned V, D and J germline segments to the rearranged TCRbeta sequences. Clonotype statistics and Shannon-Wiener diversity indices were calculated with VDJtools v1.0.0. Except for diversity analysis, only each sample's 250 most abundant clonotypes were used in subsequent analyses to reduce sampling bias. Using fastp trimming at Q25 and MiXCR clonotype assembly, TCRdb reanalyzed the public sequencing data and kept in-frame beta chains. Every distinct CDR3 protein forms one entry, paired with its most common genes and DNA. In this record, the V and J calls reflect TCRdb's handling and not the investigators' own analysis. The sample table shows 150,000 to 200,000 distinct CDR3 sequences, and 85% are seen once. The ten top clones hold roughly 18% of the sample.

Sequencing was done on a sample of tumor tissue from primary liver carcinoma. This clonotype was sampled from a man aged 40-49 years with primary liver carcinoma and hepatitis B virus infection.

The DNA reads TGTGCTAGCTCAACGATGCCTTTAGAAGTTTTCTTT. This sequence encodes CASSTMPLEVFF. The rearranged segments are TRBV28 and TRBJ1-1; the D gene is unclear. The CDR3 covers 12 residues, taking in both the cysteine and the phenylalanine. Only the CDR3 part of the read is kept: 36 bases, read in frame from the first base. Reading the germline V gene gives CDR1 MDHEN and CDR2 SYDVKM.